These T cell receptor beta chains were read from a single sample in a study of molecular identifiers for immune sequencing clone quantification. TCRdb re-derived calls from the PCR reads in MiXCR, one entry per CDR3 protein. This table has some 680,000 distinct CDR3 sequences, roughly 23% appearing once. Source material: naive CD8+ T cells from blood, with Jurkat cell RNA spiked in. The receptors were gathered from a human donor in good health. Some libraries in this study had Jurkat cell RNA spiked in. Both conserved end residues are part of each CDR3. D genes are given only for firm matches. Some rows mark clone size as missing; the rest say once, few, many or name a class of expanded clone.

size	V	length	J	D	DNA	CDR3
-	TRBV20-1	14	TRBJ2-7	TRBD2	TGCAGTGCTAGATCGGCTAGCGGGAGTTACGAGCAGTACTTC	CSARSASGSYEQYF
-	TRBV7-9	15	TRBJ2-3	-	TGTGCCAGCAGCTTAGAGCGACTAGGGCGTGATACGCAGTATTTT	CASSLERLGRDTQYF
many	TRBV2	12	TRBJ1-1	-	TGTGCCAGCAGTGACACGAACACTGAAGCTTTCTTT	CASSDTNTEAFF
few	TRBV7-3	17	TRBJ2-3	TRBD2	TGTGCCAGCAGCGTCGGGACTAGCGGGAGAAGAACAGATACGCAGTATTTT	CASSVGTSGRRTDTQYF
-	TRBV7-9	13	TRBJ1-2	-	TGTGCCAGCAGCGTAGTAGGGGGCTATGGCTACACCTTC	CASSVVGGYGYTF
few	TRBV6-5	16	TRBJ2-2	-	TGTGCCAGCAGTACCCAGCCATTCGGAAACACCGGGGAGCTGTTTTTT	CASSTQPFGNTGELFF
few	TRBV19	14	TRBJ2-7	TRBD2	TGTGCCAGTAGTACTAGGACTAGCGTACTGGAGCAGTACTTC	CASSTRTSVLEQYF
-	TRBV6-2/TRBV6-3	12	TRBJ2-2	-	TGTGCCAGCAGTTACATCCTCGGGGAGCTGTTTTTT	CASSYILGELFF
many	TRBV20-1	14	TRBJ2-7	-	TGCAGTGCTAGAGCCCTTGGGGGGTTTTACGAGCAGTACTTC	CSARALGGFYEQYF
-	TRBV7-2	18	TRBJ2-6	-	TGTGCCAGCAGCTTGACACCGACGGAAGGCTCTGGGGCCAACGTCCTGACTTTC	CASSLTPTEGSGANVLTF
few	TRBV5-6	14	TRBJ2-7	-	TGTGCCAGCAGTCGCCCCGGTAATACCTACGAGCAGTACTTC	CASSRPGNTYEQYF
-	TRBV19	12	TRBJ1-2	-	TGTGCCAGTAGTCGTCCGGACTATGGCTACACCTTC	CASSRPDYGYTF
-	TRBV12-3/TRBV12-4	13	TRBJ2-3	-	TGTGCCAGCAGCACAATCATCACAGATACGCAGTATTTT	CASSTIITDTQYF
once	TRBV3-1	17	TRBJ2-7	TRBD1	TGTGCCAGCAGCCACCCTAGGTACCGGGACAGTGCCTACGAGCAGTACTTC	CASSHPRYRDSAYEQYF
few	TRBV9	15	TRBJ2-5	-	TGTGCCAGCAGCGTAGGATGGGGGGATGAGGGGACCCAGTACTTC	CASSVGWGDEGTQYF